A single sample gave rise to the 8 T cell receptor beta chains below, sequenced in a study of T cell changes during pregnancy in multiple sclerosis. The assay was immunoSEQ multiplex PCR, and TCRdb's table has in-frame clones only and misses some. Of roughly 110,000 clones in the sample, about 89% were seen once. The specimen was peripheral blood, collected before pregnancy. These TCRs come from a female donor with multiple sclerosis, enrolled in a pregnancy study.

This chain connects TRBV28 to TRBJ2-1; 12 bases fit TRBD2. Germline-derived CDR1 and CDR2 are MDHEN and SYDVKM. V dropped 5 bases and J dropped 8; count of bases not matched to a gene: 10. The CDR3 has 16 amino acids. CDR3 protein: CASSTLAGGPLDEQFF. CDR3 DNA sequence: TGTGCCAGCAGTACGCTAGCGGGAGGGCCTCTCGATGAGCAGTTCTTC.

As DNA, the CDR3 is TGTGCCAGCAGCTTACGTCTAGCGGTTAGCACAGATACGCAGTATTTT. Translation: CASSLRLAVSTDTQYF. The J gene is TRBJ2-3, the V gene TRBV7-2; 7 bases align to TRBD2. The CDR3 is 16 residues long. The J segment lost 0 bases and the V segment lost 2 bases, leaving 5 bases of the junction unmatched. Germline V gene data show CDR1 as SGHTA and CDR2 as FQGNSA.

The DNA for the CDR3 is TGCAGCGTACAGGGATCCAACTATGGCTACACCTTC. It encodes CSVQGSNYGYTF. The rearrangement joins TRBV29-1 to TRBJ1-2, with a possible D match to TRBD1 (6 bases). The germline V gene has CDR1 SQVTM and CDR2 ANQGSEA. V lost 6 bases and J lost 2, with 10 bases in between. The CDR3 sequence is 12 residues long.

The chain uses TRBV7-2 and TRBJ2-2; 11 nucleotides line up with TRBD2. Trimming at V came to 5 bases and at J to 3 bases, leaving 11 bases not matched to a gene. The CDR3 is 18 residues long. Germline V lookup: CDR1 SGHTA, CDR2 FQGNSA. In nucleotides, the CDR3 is TGTGCCAGCAGCACCTACACACTAGCGGGGGCGGACACCGGGGAGCTGTTTTTT. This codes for CASSTYTLAGADTGELFF.

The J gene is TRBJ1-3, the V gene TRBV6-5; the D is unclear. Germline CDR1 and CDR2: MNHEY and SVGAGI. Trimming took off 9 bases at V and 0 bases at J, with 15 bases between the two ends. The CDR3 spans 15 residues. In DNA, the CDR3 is TGTGCCAGTTTCCCCGCAGGCGTCTCTGGAAACACCATATATTTT. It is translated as CASFPAGVSGNTIYF.

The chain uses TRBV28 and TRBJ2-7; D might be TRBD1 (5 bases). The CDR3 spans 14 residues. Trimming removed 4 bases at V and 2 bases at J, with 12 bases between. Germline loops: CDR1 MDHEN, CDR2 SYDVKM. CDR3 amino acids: CASSSGLGPYEQYF. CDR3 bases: TGTGCCAGCAGTTCCGGCCTGGGGCCCTACGAGCAGTACTTC.

CDR3 bases: TGTGCCAGCAGCCACTACGAGCAGTACTTC. Its protein product is CASSHYEQYF. The chain uses TRBV28 and TRBJ2-7, with no clear D. The length of the CDR3 is 10 residues. The V gene lost 6 bases and the J gene lost 3 bases, with 3 bases spanning the gap. Germline V gives CDR1 MDHEN, CDR2 SYDVKM.

The CDR3 is CASRKYGQGTYEQYF. The CDR3 DNA sequence: TGTGCCAGCAGGAAATATGGCCAGGGGACCTACGAGCAGTACTTC. The rearrangement links TRBV6-1 to TRBJ2-7, with D possibly matching TRBD1 (6 bases). Trimming left V 6 bases short and J 2 bases short, with 17 bases between. The V gene's germline CDR1 is MNHNS and CDR2 SASEGT. The CDR3 length is 15 residues.